This passage covers 11 T cell receptor beta chains from one sample sequenced in a study of cytomegalovirus exposure and HLA in healthy donors. Using immunoSEQ multiplex PCR, the repertoire was profiled, and TCRdb retains in-frame clones only, with some absent. The sample has hundreds of thousands of clones, just over 85% seen once. Specimen: PBMCs. These receptors all come from a woman aged 18-35 years in good health and CMV-seronegative.

The chain has TRBV27 and TRBJ2-3; 7 bases are shared with TRBD2. Per the germline V gene, CDR1 is MNHEY and CDR2 is SMNVEV (reference sequence). This CDR3 is 16 amino acids long. Germline trimming cut 8 bases from V and 1 base from J; bases unmatched to any gene: 12. The DNA for the CDR3 is TGTGCCAGCGGCCCCCGGGGGGTTCTTGGCACAGATACGCAGTATTTT. Residues: CASGPRGVLGTDTQYF.

The gene calls are TRBV6-6 and TRBJ2-5; the match to TRBD2 covers 7 bases. The CDR3 totals 16 residues. CDR1 and CDR2 (germline): MNHNY, SVGAGI (reference sequence). Unmatched junction bases numbered 11, after V lost 2 bases and J lost 5 bases. The CDR3 nucleotides read TGTGCCAGCAGTTACGCCGGCGGGGGAAGGAGGGAGACCCAGTACTTC. Amino acid sequence: CASSYAGGGRRETQYF.

As concerns this clone: Mismatch with germline at one junction end may stem from a read error. V is TRBV29-1 and J is TRBJ2-7; 16 nucleotides align to TRBD2. This CDR3 has 17 residues. From germline, CDR1 is SQVTM and CDR2 ANQGSEA. CDR3 residues: CRVGGTSGGEGRYEQYF. CDR3 DNA: TGCCGCGTTGGCGGGACTAGCGGGGGGGAGGGGAGATACGAGCAGTACTTC.

The V gene is TRBV7-9, the J gene TRBJ2-5; 7 nucleotides agree with TRBD1. V shed 6 bases, J shed 3 bases, and the junction held 10 bases outside the gene matches. The CDR3 sequence is 15 residues long. The germline V gene encodes CDR1 SEHNR and CDR2 FQNEAQ (reference sequence). CDR3 sequence: CASSSSGTAKETQYF. CDR3 bases: TGTGCCAGCAGTTCCTCCGGGACAGCGAAAGAGACCCAGTACTTC. The entire variable domain, with the rest obtained from reference TRBV7-9 and TRBJ2-5, is as follows: DTGVSQNPRHKITKRGQNVTFRCDPISEHNRLYWYRQTLGQGPEFLTYFQNEAQLEKSRLLSDRFSAERPKGSFSTLEIQRTEQGDSAMYLCASSSSGTAKETQYFGPGTRLLVL.

A single count supports this clone. The chain carries TRBV2 and TRBJ1-2; D may be TRBD1 (6 bases). The V end was cut by 9 bases, the J end by 5 bases, with 22 bases between. The V gene's germline CDR1 is SNHLY and CDR2 FYNNEI. There are 15 residues in the CDR3. The CDR3 coding sequence is TGTGCCAGTGATCAAGCGGACAGACTCGATTATGGCTACACCTTC. Residues: CASDQADRLDYGYTF.

This clone was picked up a small number of times. The sample holds other DNA sequences that translate to the same CDR3. The chain combines TRBV28 with TRBJ2-3, with D unresolved. The CDR3 runs to 11 residues. Trimming removed 3 bases at V and 6 bases at J, with 4 bases between. The V gene's germline CDR1 is MDHEN and CDR2 SYDVKM. The CDR3 DNA reads TGTGCCAGCAGTTTCGGGGATACGCAGTATTTT. Its protein product is CASSFGDTQYF.

V usage is TRBV9 and J usage is TRBJ1-4; D remains ambiguous. Germline assignment: CDR1 SGDLS and CDR2 YYNGEE. The CDR3 totals 13 residues. The germline V and J ends were trimmed by 4 bases and 0 bases, with 4 bases remaining between them. The CDR3 loop reads CASSRATNEKLFF. The CDR3 DNA follows: TGTGCCAGCAGCAGAGCAACTAATGAAAAACTGTTTTTT.

The DNA of the CDR3 is TGTGCCAGCAGCTTAGGGGCCGTGTCCACCTCTCTCAGAGAGACCCAGTACTTC. Its protein is CASSLGAVSTSLRETQYF. The chain links TRBV11-1 to TRBJ2-5; D call uncertain. With 1 base removed from V and 4 bases from J, the gap between germline ends came to 22 bases. The CDR3 spans 18 residues. The germline V gene encodes CDR1 SGHAT and CDR2 FQDESV (reference sequence). Full variable domain (rest looked up from reference TRBV11-1 and TRBJ2-5): EAEVAQSPRYKITEKSQAVAFWCDPISGHATLYWYRQILGQGPELLVQFQDESVVDDSQLPKDRFSAERLKGVDSTLKIQPAELGDSAMYLCASSLGAVSTSLRETQYFGPGTRLLVL.

This clone was observed a handful of times. The chain uses TRBV4-1 and TRBJ2-7; 8 bases match TRBD1. With V trimmed by 3 bases and J by 3 bases, 1 base remained unmatched. Looked up from germline, CDR1 is MGHRA and CDR2 is YSYEKL. The CDR3 length is 13 residues. CDR3 coding DNA: TGCGCCAGCAGCCAGACAGGGGACTACGAGCAGTACTTC. Encoded protein: CASSQTGDYEQYF.

The J gene is TRBJ2-7, the V gene TRBV30, with 8 bases matching TRBD2. The J segment lost 5 bases and the V segment lost 7 bases, leaving 13 bases of the junction unmatched. The CDR3 extends over 14 amino acids. Germline CDR1 reads GTSNPN; CDR2 reads SVGIG (reference sequence). The CDR3 is CASTEGSGNHEQYF. In DNA form, the CDR3 reads TGTGCCTCCACTGAGGGTAGCGGGAACCACGAGCAGTACTTC.

This chain joins TRBV6-5 and TRBJ2-7; 11 bases align to TRBD2. After removal of 2 bases from V and 2 bases from J, the junction contained 2 bases not matched to a gene. This CDR3 has 15 amino acids. The V gene's germline CDR1 is MNHEY and CDR2 SVGAGI. Here the CDR3 DNA reads TGTGCCAGCAGTTACATAGCGGGAGGGACCTACGAGCAGTACTTC. This encodes CASSYIAGGTYEQYF.